Listed below are T cell receptor beta chains from one sample, sequenced in a study of CD8 T cells in Susac syndrome. TCRdb reprocessed the immunoSEQ multiplex PCR reads via MiXCR and lists one record per CDR3 protein. This sample has some 96,000 distinct CDR3 sequences, with 95% found just once. Sequenced: CD8+ T cells from PBMCs. The receptors derive from a human donor with Susac syndrome. Each CDR3 is given with its conserved first and last residue.

>TRBV7-9|TRBJ1-1
CASSSRNTEAFF
>TRBV2|TRBJ2-5
CASTYDRVGETQYF
>TRBV14|TRBJ1-2
CASSPQISYGYTF
>TRBV3-1|TRBJ2-5
CASSQNQETQYF
>TRBV5-1|TRBJ1-1
CASCITGGTNTEAFF
>TRBV20-1|TRBJ2-6
CSARFDSGANVLTF
>TRBV3-1|TRBJ1-1
CASSQGVMALEAFF
>TRBV12-3/TRBV12-4|TRBJ2-4
CASSLGANLLAKNIQYF
>TRBV5-1|TRBJ2-1
CASSLGVVDEQFF
>TRBV29-1|TRBJ2-1
CSVGGSSGIVAYNEQFF
>TRBV29-1|TRBJ2-2
CSVETLGQGNTGELFF
>TRBV4-1|TRBJ1-1
CASSHPTGVGTEAFF
>TRBV15|TRBJ1-5
CATSREGRESNQPQHF
>TRBV12-3/TRBV12-4|TRBJ1-1
CASSNQGRLTEAFF
>TRBV12-3/TRBV12-4|TRBJ2-5
CASSTSHDSQETQYF
>TRBV6-5|TRBJ2-7
CASSSQGDEQYF
>TRBV7-3|TRBJ1-2
CASSPTDSENYGYTF
>TRBV5-1|TRBJ2-7
CASRQDYEQYF
>TRBV15|TRBJ2-2
CATTNTGELFF
>TRBV15|TRBJ2-3
CATSNTAGGKSSTDTQYF
>TRBV28|TRBJ2-7
CASSVSPVEEQYF
>TRBV20-1|TRBJ2-7
CSARGLADYEQYF